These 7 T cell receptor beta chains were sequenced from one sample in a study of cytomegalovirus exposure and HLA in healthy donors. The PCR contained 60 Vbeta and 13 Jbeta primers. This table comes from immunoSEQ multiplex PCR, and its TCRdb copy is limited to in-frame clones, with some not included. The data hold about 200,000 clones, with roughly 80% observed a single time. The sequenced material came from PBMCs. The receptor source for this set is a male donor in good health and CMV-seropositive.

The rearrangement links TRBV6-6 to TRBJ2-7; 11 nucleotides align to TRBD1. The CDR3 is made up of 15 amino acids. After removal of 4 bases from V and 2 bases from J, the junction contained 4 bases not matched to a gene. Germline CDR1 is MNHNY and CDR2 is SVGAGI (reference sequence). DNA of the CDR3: TGTGCCAGCAGTTCCCCGGGACAGGGGGCCTACGAGCAGTACTTC. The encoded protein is CASSSPGQGAYEQYF.

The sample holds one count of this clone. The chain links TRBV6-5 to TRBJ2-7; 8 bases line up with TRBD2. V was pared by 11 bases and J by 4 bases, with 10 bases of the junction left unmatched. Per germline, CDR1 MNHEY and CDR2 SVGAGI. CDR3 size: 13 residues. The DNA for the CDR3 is TGTGCCTCCCAGGGAGCGGGAGTATACGAGCAGTACTTC. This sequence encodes CASQGAGVYEQYF.

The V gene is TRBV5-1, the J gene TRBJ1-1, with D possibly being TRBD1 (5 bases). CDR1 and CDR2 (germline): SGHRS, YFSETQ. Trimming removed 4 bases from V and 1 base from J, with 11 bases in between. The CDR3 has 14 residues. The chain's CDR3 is CASSAGPGNTEAFF. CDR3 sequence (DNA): TGCGCCAGCAGCGCGGGACCGGGGAACACTGAAGCTTTCTTT. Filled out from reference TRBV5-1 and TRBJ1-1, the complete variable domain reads KAGVTQTPRYLIKTRGQQVTLSCSPISGHRSVSWYQQTPGQGLQFLFEYFSETQRNKGNFPGRFSGRQFSNSRSEMNVSTLELGDSALYLCASSAGPGNTEAFFGQGTRLTVV.

In DNA, the CDR3 is TGTGCCAGCAGCTTGTTGTCTTCGTCCGGCGGGTCCTACGAGCAGTACTTC. Amino acids: CASSLLSSSGGSYEQYF. J is TRBJ2-5 and V is TRBV11-2; D possibly corresponds to TRBD2 (5 bases). The J call may not be correct, given that the DNA end is closer to TRBJ2-7. This CDR3 comprises 17 residues. Germline lookup yields CDR1 SGHAT and CDR2 FQNNGV.

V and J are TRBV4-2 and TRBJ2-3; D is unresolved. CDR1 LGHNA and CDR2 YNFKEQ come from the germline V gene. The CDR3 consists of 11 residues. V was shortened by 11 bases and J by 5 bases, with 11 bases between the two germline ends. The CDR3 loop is CAGERGDTQYF. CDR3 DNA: TGTGCCGGCGAGCGCGGAGATACGCAGTATTTT.

CDR3 sequence (DNA): TGTGCTAGTGTGGGTTGGCGGGGTGGGGGCTATGGCTACACCTTC. Translated, it gives CASVGWRGGGYGYTF. The chain combines TRBV12-5 with TRBJ1-2, with D perhaps matching TRBD1 (5 bases). The CDR3 extends over 15 amino acids. Per germline, CDR1 LGHNT and CDR2 FRNRAP. The V and J ends lost 7 bases and 4 bases respectively, with 19 bases between them.

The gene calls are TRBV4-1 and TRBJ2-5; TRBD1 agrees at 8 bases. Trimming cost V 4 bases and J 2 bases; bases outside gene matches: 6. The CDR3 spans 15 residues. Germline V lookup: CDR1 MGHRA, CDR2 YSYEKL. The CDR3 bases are TGCGCCAGCAGCCCAGGACAGGGCAAACAAGAGACCCAGTACTTC. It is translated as CASSPGQGKQETQYF.